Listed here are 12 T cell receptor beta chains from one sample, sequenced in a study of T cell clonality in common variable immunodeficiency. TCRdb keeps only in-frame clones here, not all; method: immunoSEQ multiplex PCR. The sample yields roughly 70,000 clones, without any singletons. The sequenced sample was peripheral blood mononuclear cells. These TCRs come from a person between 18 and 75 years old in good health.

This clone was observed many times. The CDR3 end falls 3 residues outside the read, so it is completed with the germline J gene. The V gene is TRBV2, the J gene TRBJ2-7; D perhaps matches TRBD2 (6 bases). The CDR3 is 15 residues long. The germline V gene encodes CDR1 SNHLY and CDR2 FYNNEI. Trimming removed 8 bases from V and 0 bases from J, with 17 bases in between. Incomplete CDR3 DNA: TGTGCCAGCCGTGGGGGACTCTGGGCCTCCTACGAG. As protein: CASRGGLWASYE. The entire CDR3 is CASRGGLWASYEQYF.

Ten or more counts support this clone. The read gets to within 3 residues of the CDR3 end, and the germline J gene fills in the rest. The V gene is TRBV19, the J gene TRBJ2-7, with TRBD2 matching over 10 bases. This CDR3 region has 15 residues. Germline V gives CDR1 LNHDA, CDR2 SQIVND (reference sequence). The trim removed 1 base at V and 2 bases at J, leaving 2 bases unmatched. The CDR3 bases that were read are TGTGCCAGTAGTATAGTAGCGGGGGGCCCCTACGAG. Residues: CASSIVAGGPYE. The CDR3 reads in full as CASSIVAGGPYEQYF.

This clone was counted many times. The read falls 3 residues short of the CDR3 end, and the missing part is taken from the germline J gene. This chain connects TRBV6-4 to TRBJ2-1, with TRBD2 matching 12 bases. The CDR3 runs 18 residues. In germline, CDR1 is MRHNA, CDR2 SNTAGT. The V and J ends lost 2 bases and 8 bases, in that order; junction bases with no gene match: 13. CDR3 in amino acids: CASSDSLAGGPFIHEQFF. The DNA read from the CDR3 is TGTGCCAGCAGTGACAGCCTAGCGGGGGGGCCCTTCATCCATGAG.

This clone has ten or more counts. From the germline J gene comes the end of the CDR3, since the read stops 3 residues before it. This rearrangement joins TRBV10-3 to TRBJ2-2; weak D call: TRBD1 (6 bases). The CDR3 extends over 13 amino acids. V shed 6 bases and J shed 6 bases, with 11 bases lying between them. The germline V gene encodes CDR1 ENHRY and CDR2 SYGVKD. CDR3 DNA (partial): TGTGCCATCAGGGGTCAGGGGCCCGGGGAG. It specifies CAIRGQGPGE. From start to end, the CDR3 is CAIRGQGPGELFF.

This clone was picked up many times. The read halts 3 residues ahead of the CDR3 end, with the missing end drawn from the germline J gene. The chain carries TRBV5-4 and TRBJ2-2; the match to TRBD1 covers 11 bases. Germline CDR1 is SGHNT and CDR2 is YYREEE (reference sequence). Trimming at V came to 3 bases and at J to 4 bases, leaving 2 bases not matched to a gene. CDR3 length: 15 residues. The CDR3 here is CASSSGTGGTGELFF. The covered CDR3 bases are TGTGCCAGCAGCTCGGGGACAGGGGGCACCGGGGAG.

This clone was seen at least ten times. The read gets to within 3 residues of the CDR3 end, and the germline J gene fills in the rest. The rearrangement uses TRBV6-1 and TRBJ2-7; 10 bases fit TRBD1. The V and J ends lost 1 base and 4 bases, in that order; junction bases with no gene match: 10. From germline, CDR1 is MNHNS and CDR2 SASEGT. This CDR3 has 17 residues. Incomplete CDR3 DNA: TGTGCCAGCAGTGAAGACCTCTGGGACAGGGGACGGTACGAG. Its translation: CASSEDLWDRGRYE. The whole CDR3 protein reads CASSEDLWDRGRYEQYF.

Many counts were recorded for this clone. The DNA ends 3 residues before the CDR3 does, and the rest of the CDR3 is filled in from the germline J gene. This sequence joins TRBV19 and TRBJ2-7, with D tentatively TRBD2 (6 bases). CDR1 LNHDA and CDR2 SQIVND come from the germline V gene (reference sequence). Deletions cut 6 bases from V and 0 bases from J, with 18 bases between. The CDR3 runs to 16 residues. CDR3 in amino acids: CASRQEVGLTSYEQYF. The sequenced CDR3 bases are TGTGCCAGTAGGCAAGAGGTTGGACTAACCTCCTACGAG.

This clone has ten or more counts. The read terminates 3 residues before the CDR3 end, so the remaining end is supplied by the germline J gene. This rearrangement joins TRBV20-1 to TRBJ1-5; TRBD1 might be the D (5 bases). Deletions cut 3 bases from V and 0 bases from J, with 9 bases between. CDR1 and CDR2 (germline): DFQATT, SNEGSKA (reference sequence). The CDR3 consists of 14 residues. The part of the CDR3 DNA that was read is TGCAGTGCTAGGGGGCACCTTAGCAATCAGCCC. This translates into CSARGHLSNQP. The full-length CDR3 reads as CSARGHLSNQPQHF.

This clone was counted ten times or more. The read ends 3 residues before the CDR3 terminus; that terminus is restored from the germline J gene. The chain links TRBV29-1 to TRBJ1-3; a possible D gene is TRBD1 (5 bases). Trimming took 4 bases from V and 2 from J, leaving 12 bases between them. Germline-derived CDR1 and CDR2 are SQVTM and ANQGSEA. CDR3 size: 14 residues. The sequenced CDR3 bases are TGCAGCGTTGCCCCAGGGAACGCTGGAAACACC. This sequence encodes CSVAPGNAGNT. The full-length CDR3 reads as CSVAPGNAGNTIYF.

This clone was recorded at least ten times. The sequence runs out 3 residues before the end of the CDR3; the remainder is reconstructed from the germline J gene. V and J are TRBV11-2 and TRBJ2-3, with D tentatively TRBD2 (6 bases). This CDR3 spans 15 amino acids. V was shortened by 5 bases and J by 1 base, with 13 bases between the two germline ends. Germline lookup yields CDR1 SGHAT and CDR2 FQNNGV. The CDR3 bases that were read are TGTGCCAGCAGCCTGGAGGGTATAGGCACAGATACG. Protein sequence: CASSLEGIGTDT. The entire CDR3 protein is CASSLEGIGTDTQYF.

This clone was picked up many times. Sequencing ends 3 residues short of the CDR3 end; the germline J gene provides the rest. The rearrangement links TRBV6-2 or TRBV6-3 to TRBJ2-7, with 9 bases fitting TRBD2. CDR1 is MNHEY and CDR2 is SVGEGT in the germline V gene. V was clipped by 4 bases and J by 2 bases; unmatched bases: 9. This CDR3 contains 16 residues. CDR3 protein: CASSSHLAGAAYEQYF. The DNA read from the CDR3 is TGTGCCAGCAGTTCCCACTTAGCGGGAGCGGCCTACGAG.

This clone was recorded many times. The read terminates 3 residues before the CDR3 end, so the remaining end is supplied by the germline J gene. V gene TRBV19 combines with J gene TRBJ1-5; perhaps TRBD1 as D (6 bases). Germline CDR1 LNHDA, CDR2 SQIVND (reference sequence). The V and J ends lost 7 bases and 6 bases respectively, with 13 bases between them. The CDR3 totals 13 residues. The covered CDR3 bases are TGTGCCAGTAATCAGGGGTTGGGTCAGCCC. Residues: CASNQGLGQP. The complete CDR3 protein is CASNQGLGQPQHF.